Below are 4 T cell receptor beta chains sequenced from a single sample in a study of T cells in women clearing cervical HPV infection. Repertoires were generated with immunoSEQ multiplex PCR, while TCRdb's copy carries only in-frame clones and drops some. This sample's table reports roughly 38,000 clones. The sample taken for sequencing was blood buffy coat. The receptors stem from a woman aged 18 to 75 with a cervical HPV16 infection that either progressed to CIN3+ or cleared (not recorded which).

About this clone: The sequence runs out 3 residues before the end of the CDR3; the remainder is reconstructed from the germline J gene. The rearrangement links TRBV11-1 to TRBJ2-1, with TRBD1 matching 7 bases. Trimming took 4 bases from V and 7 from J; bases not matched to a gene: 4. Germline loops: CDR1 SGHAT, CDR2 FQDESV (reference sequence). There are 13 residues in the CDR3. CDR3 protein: CASSSLQGNEQFF. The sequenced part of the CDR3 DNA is TGTGCCAGCAGCTCCCTACAGGGGAATGAG.

The part of the CDR3 DNA that was read is TGTGCCAGCTCATCAGAGGAGTCAACTAATGAAAAG. This translates into CASSSEESTNEK. The entire CDR3 reads CASSSEESTNEKLFF. The V and J genes are TRBV18 and TRBJ2-2, with unresolved D. The read ends 3 residues shy of where the CDR3 ends; the end is completed using the germline J gene. Germline CDR1 reads KGHSH; CDR2 reads LQKENI. The CDR3 has 15 residues.

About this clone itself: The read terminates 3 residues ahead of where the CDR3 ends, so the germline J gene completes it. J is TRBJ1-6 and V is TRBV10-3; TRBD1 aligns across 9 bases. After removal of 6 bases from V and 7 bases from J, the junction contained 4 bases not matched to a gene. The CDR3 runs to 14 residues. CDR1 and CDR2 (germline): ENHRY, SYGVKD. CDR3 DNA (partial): TGTGCCATCAGCGCCGGGACAGGGAATTCACCC. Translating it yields CAISAGTGNSP. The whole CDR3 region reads CAISAGTGNSPLHF.

Partial CDR3 DNA: TGTGCCAGCAGTGATGTCGTCAGGGGGCACTATGGC. As protein: CASSDVVRGHYG. The CDR3, in full, reads CASSDVVRGHYGYTF. The V call is TRBV6-1, the J call TRBJ1-2, with TRBD1 identical over 8 bases. Sequencing ends 3 residues short of the CDR3 end; the germline J gene provides the rest. V trimming: 3 bases; J trimming: 3 bases; junction bases outside the gene matches: 6. There are 15 residues in the CDR3. CDR1 is MNHNS and CDR2 is SASEGT in the germline V gene.